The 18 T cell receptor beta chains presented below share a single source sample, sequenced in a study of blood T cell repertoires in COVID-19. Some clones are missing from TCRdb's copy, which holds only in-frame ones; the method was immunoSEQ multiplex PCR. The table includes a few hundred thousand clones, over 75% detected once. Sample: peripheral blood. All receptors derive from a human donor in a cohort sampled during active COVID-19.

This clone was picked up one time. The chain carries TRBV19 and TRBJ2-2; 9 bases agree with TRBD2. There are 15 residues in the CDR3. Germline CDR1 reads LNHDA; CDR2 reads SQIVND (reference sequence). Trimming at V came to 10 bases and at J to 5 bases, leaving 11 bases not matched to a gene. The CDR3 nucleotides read TGTGCCACCAGCCTAGCGGGGTTATATACCGGGGAGCTGTTTTTT. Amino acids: CATSLAGLYTGELFF.

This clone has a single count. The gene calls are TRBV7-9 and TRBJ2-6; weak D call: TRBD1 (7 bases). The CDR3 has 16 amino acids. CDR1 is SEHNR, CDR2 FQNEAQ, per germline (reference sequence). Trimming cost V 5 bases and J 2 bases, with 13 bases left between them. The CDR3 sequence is CASSLPRGAGANVLTF. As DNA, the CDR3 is TGTGCCAGCAGCCTGCCCAGGGGGGCTGGGGCCAACGTCCTGACTTTC. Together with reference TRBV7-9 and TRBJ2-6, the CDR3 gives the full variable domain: DTGVSQNPRHKITKRGQNVTFRCDPISEHNRLYWYRQTLGQGPEFLTYFQNEAQLEKSRLLSDRFSAERPKGSFSTLEIQRTEQGDSAMYLCASSLPRGAGANVLTFGAGSRLTVL.

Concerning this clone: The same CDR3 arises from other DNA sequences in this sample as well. The CDR3 region has the DNA TGTGCCAGCAGTTTATCTACAGGGGGCTACGAGCAGTACTTC. This sequence encodes CASSLSTGGYEQYF. The chain links TRBV27 to TRBJ2-7; 8 bases match TRBD1. The V gene end was trimmed by 0 bases and the J gene end by 3 bases; junction bases not matched to a gene: 1. The CDR3 totals 14 residues. CDR1 and CDR2 (germline): MNHEY, SMNVEV (reference sequence).

The CDR3 region has the DNA TGTGCCAGCTCACCACCGGGATTAAGGGGCGAGCAGTACTTC. Translating gives CASSPPGLRGEQYF. V usage is TRBV18 and J usage is TRBJ2-5; weak D call: TRBD1 (5 bases). The DNA end lines up better with TRBJ2-7; the J call may be wrong. The CDR3 has 14 amino acids. The germline V gene encodes CDR1 KGHSH and CDR2 LQKENI.

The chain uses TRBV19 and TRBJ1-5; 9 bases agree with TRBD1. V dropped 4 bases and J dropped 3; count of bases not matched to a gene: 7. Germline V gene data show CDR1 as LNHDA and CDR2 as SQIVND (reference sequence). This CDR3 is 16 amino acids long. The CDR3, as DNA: TGTGCCAGTAGTAACTTCGGGACAGGGATCAATCAGCCCCAGCATTTT. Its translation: CASSNFGTGINQPQHF.

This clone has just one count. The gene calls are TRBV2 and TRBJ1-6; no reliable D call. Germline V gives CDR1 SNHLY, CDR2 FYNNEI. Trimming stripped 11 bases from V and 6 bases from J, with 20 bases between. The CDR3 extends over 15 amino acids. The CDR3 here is CAGTPREAFNSPLHF. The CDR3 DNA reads TGTGCCGGAACACCTCGGGAGGCGTTTAATTCACCCCTCCACTTT.

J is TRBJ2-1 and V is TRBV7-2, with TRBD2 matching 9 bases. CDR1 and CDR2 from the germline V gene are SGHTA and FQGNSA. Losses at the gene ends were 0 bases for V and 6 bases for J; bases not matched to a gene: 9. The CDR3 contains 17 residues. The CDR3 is CASSLAILSGGSNEQFF. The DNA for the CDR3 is TGTGCCAGCAGCTTAGCGATATTAAGCGGGGGGAGCAATGAGCAGTTCTTC.

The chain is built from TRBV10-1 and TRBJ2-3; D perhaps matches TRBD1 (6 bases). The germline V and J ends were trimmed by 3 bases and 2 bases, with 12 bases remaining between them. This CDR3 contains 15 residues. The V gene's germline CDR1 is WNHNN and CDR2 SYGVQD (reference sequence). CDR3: CASSEKGHITDTQYF. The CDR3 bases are TGCGCCAGCAGTGAAAAGGGACACATCACAGATACGCAGTATTTT.

The CDR3 loop is CAWSTDREINEQFF. In DNA form, the CDR3 reads TGTGCCTGGAGTACCGACAGGGAAATCAATGAGCAGTTCTTC. The chain links TRBV30 to TRBJ2-1, with TRBD1 identical over 7 bases. Unmatched junction bases numbered 7, after V lost 2 bases and J lost 6 bases. The CDR3 has 14 residues. Germline V CDR1 and CDR2: GTSNPN, SVGIG (reference sequence).

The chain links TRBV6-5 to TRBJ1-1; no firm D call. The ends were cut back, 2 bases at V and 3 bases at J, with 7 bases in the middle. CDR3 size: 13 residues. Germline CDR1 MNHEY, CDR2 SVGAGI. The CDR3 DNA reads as TGTGCCAGCAGTTACACAGTGTACACTGAAGCTTTCTTT. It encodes CASSYTVYTEAFF.

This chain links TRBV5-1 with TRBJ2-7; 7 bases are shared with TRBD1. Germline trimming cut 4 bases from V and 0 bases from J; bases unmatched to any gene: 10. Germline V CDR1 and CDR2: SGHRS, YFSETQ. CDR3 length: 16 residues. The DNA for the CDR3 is TGCGCCAGCAGCGTCCAGACAGGGTACAGCTCCTACGAGCAGTACTTC. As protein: CASSVQTGYSSYEQYF. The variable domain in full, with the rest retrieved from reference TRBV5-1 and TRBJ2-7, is KAGVTQTPRYLIKTRGQQVTLSCSPISGHRSVSWYQQTPGQGLQFLFEYFSETQRNKGNFPGRFSGRQFSNSRSEMNVSTLELGDSALYLCASSVQTGYSSYEQYFGPGTRLTVT.

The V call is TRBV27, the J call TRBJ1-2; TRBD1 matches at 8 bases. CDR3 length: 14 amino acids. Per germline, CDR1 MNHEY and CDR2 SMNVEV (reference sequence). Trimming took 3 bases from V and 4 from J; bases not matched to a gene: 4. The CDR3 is CASSFTGGSYGYTF. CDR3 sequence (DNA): TGTGCCAGCAGTTTTACAGGGGGGAGCTATGGCTACACCTTC.

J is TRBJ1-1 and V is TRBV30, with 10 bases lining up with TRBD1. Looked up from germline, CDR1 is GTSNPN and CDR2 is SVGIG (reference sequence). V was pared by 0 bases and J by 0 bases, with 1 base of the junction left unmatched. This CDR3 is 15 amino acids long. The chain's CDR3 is CAWSVGTGVNTEAFF. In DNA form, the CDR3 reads TGTGCCTGGAGTGTTGGGACAGGGGTGAACACTGAAGCTTTCTTT.

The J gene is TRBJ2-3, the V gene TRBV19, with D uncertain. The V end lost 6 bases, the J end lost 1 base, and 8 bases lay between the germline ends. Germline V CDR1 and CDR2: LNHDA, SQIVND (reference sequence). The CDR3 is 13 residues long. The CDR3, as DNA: TGTGCCAGTAGACCAAGCGGCACAGATACGCAGTATTTT. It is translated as CASRPSGTDTQYF.

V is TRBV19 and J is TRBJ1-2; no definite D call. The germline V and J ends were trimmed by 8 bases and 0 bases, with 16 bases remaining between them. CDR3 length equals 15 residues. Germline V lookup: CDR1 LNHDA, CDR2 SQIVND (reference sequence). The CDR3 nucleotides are TGTGCCAGTTCTCAAACTGAAACCGCTAACTATGGCTACACCTTC. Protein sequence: CASSQTETANYGYTF.

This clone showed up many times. The CDR3 loop is CASRGNRDNSPLHF. The CDR3 DNA sequence: TGTGCCAGCAGAGGCAACAGGGATAATTCACCCCTCCACTTT. J is TRBJ1-6 and V is TRBV6-5, with TRBD1 as a possible D gene (6 bases). The germline V gene encodes CDR1 MNHEY and CDR2 SVGAGI. CDR3 length equals 14 residues. Trimming took off 6 bases at V and 5 bases at J, with 11 bases between the two ends.

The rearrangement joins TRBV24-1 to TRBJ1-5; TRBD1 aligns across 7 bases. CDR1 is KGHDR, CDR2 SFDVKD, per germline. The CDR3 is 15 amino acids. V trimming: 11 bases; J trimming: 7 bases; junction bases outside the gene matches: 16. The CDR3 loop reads CARRDSSLEPQPQHF. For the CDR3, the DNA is TGTGCCAGACGGGACAGCAGTTTAGAACCGCAGCCCCAGCATTTT.

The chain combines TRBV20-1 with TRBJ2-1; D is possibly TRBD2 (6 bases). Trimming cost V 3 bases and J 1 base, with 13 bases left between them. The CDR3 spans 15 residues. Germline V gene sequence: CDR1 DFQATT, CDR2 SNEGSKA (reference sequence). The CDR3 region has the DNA TGCAGTGCTAGTAACGGGGGTGGATCCTACAATGAGCAGTTCTTC. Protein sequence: CSASNGGGSYNEQFF.